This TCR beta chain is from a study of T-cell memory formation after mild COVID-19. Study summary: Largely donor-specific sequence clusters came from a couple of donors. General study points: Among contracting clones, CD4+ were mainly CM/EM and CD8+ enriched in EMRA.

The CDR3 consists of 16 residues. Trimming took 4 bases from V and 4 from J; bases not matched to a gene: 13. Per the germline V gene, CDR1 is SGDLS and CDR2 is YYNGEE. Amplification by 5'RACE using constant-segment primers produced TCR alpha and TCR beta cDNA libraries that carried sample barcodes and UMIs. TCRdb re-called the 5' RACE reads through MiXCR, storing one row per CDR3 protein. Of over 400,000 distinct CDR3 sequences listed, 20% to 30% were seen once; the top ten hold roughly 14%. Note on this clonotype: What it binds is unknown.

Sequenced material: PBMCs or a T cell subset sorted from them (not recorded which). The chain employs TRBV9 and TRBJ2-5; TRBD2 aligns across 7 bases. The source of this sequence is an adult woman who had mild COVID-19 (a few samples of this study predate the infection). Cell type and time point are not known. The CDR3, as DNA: TGTGCCAGCAGCCTACCGACATCTAGCGGTAGAGAGACCCAGTACTTC. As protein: CASSLPTSSGRETQYF.